This T cell receptor beta chain was observed in a study of neurological immune-mediated disorders. In TCRdb, the 5' RACE reads were re-called with MiXCR into one record per CDR3 protein. The sample has some 65,000 distinct CDR3 sequences, around 4% seen once. This clonotype was found many times. Germline V CDR1 and CDR2: DFQATT, SNEGSKA (reference sequence). With 3 bases removed from V and 7 bases from J, the gap between germline ends came to 8 bases. CDR3 size: 11 residues. The sequence came from a man over 45 with multiple sclerosis. Sequencing used PBMCs. The V and J genes are TRBV20-1 and TRBJ2-3; D is undetermined. The CDR3 DNA follows: TGCAGTGCTAGTTTAGGGAATACGCAGTATTTT. It codes for CSASLGNTQYF.